The 17 T cell receptor beta chains listed next were all sequenced from one sample in a study of T-cell memory formation after mild COVID-19. MiXCR, run by TCRdb on the 5' RACE reads, gives a single entry per CDR3 protein. The sample consists of about 130,000 distinct CDR3 sequences, over 15% of them appearing once. Sequenced input: PBMCs or a T cell subset sorted from them (not recorded which). The receptors stem from a man aged 18-30 years who had mild COVID-19 (a few samples of this study predate the infection). Cell type and time point are not known.

This clonotype was found many times. The chain combines TRBV2 with TRBJ2-5; no definite D call. Germline V gene sequence: CDR1 SNHLY, CDR2 FYNNEI. Trimming removed 10 bases from V and 4 bases from J, with 13 bases in between. This CDR3 comprises 12 residues. The CDR3 DNA reads as TGTGCCACCCAGGATGCTGGAGAGACCCAGTACTTC. Translation: CATQDAGETQYF.

As DNA, the CDR3 is TGTGCCAGCAGCCCCTCCAATGAGCAGTTCTTC. Translation gives CASSPSNEQFF. This rearrangement joins TRBV7-2 to TRBJ2-1; D is uncertain. The germline V and J ends were trimmed by 5 bases and 6 bases, with 5 bases remaining between them. Germline-derived CDR1 and CDR2 are SGHTA and FQGNSA. The CDR3 runs to 11 residues.

This clonotype was seen repeatedly, ten times or more. The V call is TRBV20-1, the J call TRBJ2-7; D gene unclear. V was shortened by 2 bases and J by 0 bases, with 11 bases between the two germline ends. This CDR3 contains 14 residues. The germline V gene encodes CDR1 DFQATT and CDR2 SNEGSKA (reference sequence). The CDR3 protein is CSARYDIHSYEQYF. For the CDR3, the DNA is TGCAGTGCTAGATATGACATCCACTCCTACGAGCAGTACTTC.

This clonotype has more than one count but fewer than ten. This sequence joins TRBV13 and TRBJ2-1, with 7 bases aligning to TRBD1. The V segment lost 2 bases and the J segment 5 bases; nucleotides outside the gene matches: 6. The length of the CDR3 is 15 residues. Germline V lookup: CDR1 PRHDT, CDR2 FYEKMQ (reference sequence). CDR3 in DNA: TGTGCCAGCAGCTTAAAGGGGGCTGTAAACAATGAGCAGTTCTTC. This gives the protein CASSLKGAVNNEQFF.

This rearrangement joins TRBV20-1 to TRBJ2-2, with D unclear. Germline V gene data show CDR1 as DFQATT and CDR2 as SNEGSKA (reference sequence). Trimming pared 6 bases from V and 4 bases from J, leaving 15 bases between. The CDR3 is made up of 14 amino acids. The CDR3 protein is CSAKNPLTTGELFF. Written as DNA, the CDR3 is TGCAGTGCCAAAAACCCCCTAACCACCGGGGAGCTGTTTTTT.

The CDR3 nucleotides are TGCAGCGTTGAAAGGCGGGCGATGGGAGAGACCCAGTACTTC. Its protein product is CSVERRAMGETQYF. V is TRBV29-1 and J is TRBJ2-5, with a weak D call TRBD2 (5 bases). V was trimmed by 2 bases and J by 4 bases, leaving 14 bases between them. The germline gives CDR1 SQVTM, CDR2 ANQGSEA. The CDR3 loop spans 14 amino acids.

In this sample, this clonotype turned up a few times. This rearrangement joins TRBV4-2 to TRBJ2-7; D possibly corresponds to TRBD1 (6 bases). With 0 bases removed from V and 3 bases from J, the gap between germline ends came to 12 bases. This CDR3 is built from 15 residues. In germline, CDR1 is LGHNA, CDR2 YNFKEQ. CDR3 DNA: TGTGCCAGCAGCCAAGATATCCGGGACAACTACGAGCAGTACTTC. Translated: CASSQDIRDNYEQYF.

The gene calls are TRBV7-2 and TRBJ2-3; the D gene is possibly TRBD2 (6 bases). Deletions cut 4 bases from V and 3 bases from J, with 17 bases between. Per germline, CDR1 SGHTA and CDR2 FQGNSA. CDR3 size: 16 residues. The DNA for the CDR3 is TGTGCCAGCAGCTCCACAACTAGCTTGGTTACAGATACGCAGTATTTT. It is translated as CASSSTTSLVTDTQYF.

The chain combines TRBV6-5 with TRBJ2-7; D is undetermined. Germline CDR1 and CDR2: MNHEY and SVGAGI. The CDR3 length is 11 residues. V was clipped by 4 bases and J by 6 bases, with 7 bases between them. DNA of the CDR3: TGTGCCAGCAGTTCGGGTGGCGAGCAGTACTTC. It specifies CASSSGGEQYF.

The J gene is TRBJ2-5, the V gene TRBV18; D is possibly TRBD2 (5 bases). The CDR3 runs 13 residues. The V end lost 5 bases, the J end lost 5 bases, and 12 bases lay between the germline ends. Germline-derived CDR1 and CDR2 are KGHSH and LQKENI. CDR3 sequence: CASSDYSSETQYF. The DNA of the CDR3 is TGTGCCAGCTCAGACTACTCTTCGGAGACCCAGTACTTC.

The chain combines TRBV10-2 with TRBJ2-5; D is ambiguous. Germline CDR1 WSHSY, CDR2 SAAADI. V lost 0 bases to trimming and J lost 5 bases, with 4 bases between them. The CDR3 is 12 amino acids. This CDR3 is CASSESWETQYF. In nucleotides, the CDR3 is TGCGCCAGCAGTGAGTCGTGGGAGACCCAGTACTTC.

This clonotype was counted between two and nine times. This sequence joins TRBV6-2 or TRBV6-3 and TRBJ2-1; D uncertain. Looked up from germline, CDR1 is MNHEY and CDR2 is SVGEGT. Trimming removed 7 bases at V and 4 bases at J, with 8 bases between. This CDR3 has 12 residues. This CDR3 is CASTSSYNEQFF. The CDR3 DNA reads as TGTGCCAGCACGAGCAGTTACAATGAGCAGTTCTTC.

Only a few counts were recorded for this clonotype. The chain joins TRBV28 to TRBJ2-7; 12 bases are shared with TRBD2. CDR1 and CDR2 (germline): MDHEN, SYDVKM. V shed 0 bases, J shed 10 bases, and the junction held 7 bases outside the gene matches. This CDR3 comprises 15 residues. The CDR3 sequence: CASSLWTSGGRRQYV. The CDR3 DNA is TGTGCCAGCAGTTTATGGACTAGCGGGGGCCGGAGACAGTACGTC.

In nucleotides, the CDR3 is TGCGCCAGCAGCTTGGGACAGCCCGCAGATACGCAGTATTTT. This gives the protein CASSLGQPADTQYF. This sequence joins TRBV5-1 and TRBJ2-3; D perhaps matches TRBD1 (5 bases). The CDR3 is made up of 14 amino acids. Trimming shortened V by 0 bases and J by 4 bases, and 9 bases separated the two germline ends. Germline CDR1 reads SGHRS; CDR2 reads YFSETQ.

Only a few counts were recorded for this clonotype. This rearrangement joins TRBV5-6 to TRBJ2-6; no reliable D call. Looked up from germline, CDR1 is SGHDT and CDR2 is YYEEEE. This CDR3 spans 15 amino acids. The V gene lost 2 bases and the J gene lost 2 bases, with 8 bases spanning the gap. CDR3 region: CASSFFPTGANVLTF. CDR3 nucleotides: TGTGCCAGCAGCTTTTTTCCGACTGGGGCCAACGTCCTGACTTTC.

This clonotype was seen only a few times. The chain has TRBV5-1 and TRBJ2-1; D is uncertain. Germline loops: CDR1 SGHRS, CDR2 YFSETQ. The CDR3 consists of 13 residues. Trimming removed 0 bases from V and 5 bases from J, with 6 bases in between. CDR3 in DNA: TGCGCCAGCAGCTTGGCACAGAACAATGAGCAGTTCTTC. As protein: CASSLAQNNEQFF.

This clonotype turned up a few times. J is TRBJ2-3 and V is TRBV4-3; 10 nucleotides line up with TRBD2. Looked up from germline, CDR1 is LGHNA and CDR2 is YSLEER. The trim removed 0 bases at V and 1 base at J, leaving 7 bases unmatched. This CDR3 contains 18 residues. CDR3 DNA: TGCGCCAGCAGCCAAGAGGCAGCGGGGGGGCTGGGCACAGATACGCAGTATTTT. It specifies CASSQEAAGGLGTDTQYF.